Each of the 24 T cell receptor beta chains below was sequenced from the same sample in a study of OX40 agonist ivuxolimab in advanced cancers. Only in-frame clones appear in the TCRdb table, and some are missing; sequencing was by immunoSEQ multiplex PCR. The repertoire includes approximately 84,000 clones, about 91% of them detected once, and 0.19% sits in the top ten. The sample was CD4+ or CD8+ T cells sorted from blood, taken in a trial of the OX40 agonist ivuxolimab. The receptors shown here come from an adult with an advanced solid tumor such as melanoma, head and neck, liver or kidney cancer.

The chain uses TRBV6-5 and TRBJ1-2; TRBD1 is a possible D gene (5 bases). CDR1 is MNHEY, CDR2 SVGAGI, per germline. V gave up 6 bases and J gave up 7 bases, with 15 bases separating them. CDR3 length: 13 residues. The CDR3 region has the DNA TGTGCCAGCAGAGAGCAGGGTATTGTTGGCTACACCTTC. It encodes CASREQGIVGYTF.

The chain carries TRBV6-1 and TRBJ2-3, with TRBD1 identical over 8 bases. The germline V gene encodes CDR1 MNHNS and CDR2 SASEGT. The CDR3 has 14 amino acids. V dropped 4 bases and J dropped 5; count of bases not matched to a gene: 5. The DNA of the CDR3 is TGTGCCAGCAGTGCGCGGACAGGGTTAGATACGCAGTATTTT. Translating it yields CASSARTGLDTQYF.

The V gene is TRBV28, the J gene TRBJ2-5; 7 bases match TRBD2. The V gene's germline CDR1 is MDHEN and CDR2 SYDVKM. V trimming: 3 bases; J trimming: 4 bases; junction bases outside the gene matches: 8. The CDR3 extends over 15 amino acids. CDR3 DNA: TGTGCCAGCAGTTTCGGGGGGTCTGGAGGAGAGACCCAGTACTTC. It specifies CASSFGGSGGETQYF.

This sequence joins TRBV6-5 and TRBJ1-1, with D possibly matching TRBD1 (5 bases). The CDR3 sequence is 14 residues long. The germline gives CDR1 MNHEY, CDR2 SVGAGI. The V end lost 4 bases, the J end lost 0 bases, and 9 bases lay between the germline ends. CDR3 amino acids: CASSSGLLNTEAFF. Here the CDR3 DNA reads TGTGCCAGCAGTTCGGGACTGTTGAACACTGAAGCTTTCTTT.

V and J are TRBV7-9 and TRBJ2-1, with 9 bases lining up with TRBD2. From germline, CDR1 is SEHNR and CDR2 FQNEAQ (reference sequence). The trim removed 2 bases at V and 5 bases at J, leaving 4 bases unmatched. This CDR3 has 15 amino acids. The CDR3 protein is CASSLKRLADNEQFF. CDR3 coding DNA: TGTGCCAGCAGCTTAAAGCGACTAGCGGACAATGAGCAGTTCTTC.

The CDR3 sequence is CASSLQTENTEAFF. The CDR3 DNA reads as TGCGCCAGCAGCCTACAGACAGAGAACACTGAAGCTTTCTTT. The chain has TRBV5-1 and TRBJ1-1, with D possibly being TRBD1 (5 bases). The CDR3 spans 14 residues. Trimming removed 4 bases from V and 1 base from J, with 11 bases in between. Germline V gene data show CDR1 as SGHRS and CDR2 as YFSETQ.

The genes are TRBV28 and TRBJ2-6; TRBD1 matches 9 bases. The V gene end was trimmed by 4 bases and the J gene end by 5 bases; junction bases not matched to a gene: 18. Per the germline V gene, CDR1 is MDHEN and CDR2 is SYDVKM. The CDR3 has 20 residues. The CDR3 protein is CASSSPSFGDRDYRANVLTF. In DNA form, the CDR3 reads TGTGCCAGCAGTTCACCCTCCTTCGGGGACAGGGATTATCGGGCCAACGTCCTGACTTTC.

This clone was seen a few times. The CDR3 DNA is TGTGCCAGCAGCGTTCGGGAGGGAGCCGGGGAGCTGTTTTTT. Translating it yields CASSVREGAGELFF. V usage is TRBV9 and J usage is TRBJ2-2, with TRBD2 identical over 8 bases. Germline V gene lookup returns CDR1 SGDLS and CDR2 YYNGEE. The V and J ends lost 2 bases and 6 bases, in that order; junction bases with no gene match: 3. The CDR3 is 14 amino acids.

The genes are TRBV2 and TRBJ2-1; no reliable D call. The CDR3 length is 11 residues. V lost 7 bases to trimming and J lost 4 bases, with 5 bases between them. Germline V gene data show CDR1 as SNHLY and CDR2 as FYNNEI. CDR3 DNA sequence: TGTGCCAGCAAGGTATACAATGAGCAGTTCTTC. Its translation is CASKVYNEQFF. The full variable domain, in which reference TRBV2 and TRBJ2-1 provide the parts outside the CDR3, is EPEVTQTPSHQVTQMGQEVILRCVPISNHLYFYWYRQILGQKVEFLVSFYNNEISEKSEIFDDQFSVERPDGSNFTLKIRSTKLEDSAMYFCASKVYNEQFFGPGTRLTVL.

This chain uses TRBV7-3 with TRBJ1-2, with a weak D call TRBD1 (6 bases). The CDR3 is 15 amino acids. The germline gives CDR1 SGHTA, CDR2 FQGTGA. Trimming removed 5 bases at V and 7 bases at J, with 20 bases between. CDR3 DNA sequence: TGTGCCAGCAGCGCCAAGACAGGTCAGTTGTCTGGCTACACCTTC. As protein: CASSAKTGQLSGYTF.

The CDR3 region has the DNA TGTGCCAGCAGCTTGGGGGTTTCTGGGGCCAACGTCCTGACTTTC. This gives the protein CASSLGVSGANVLTF. This chain uses TRBV5-6 with TRBJ2-6, with D unclear. Between the trimmed V and J ends, which lost 0 bases and 1 base, there was a span of 5 bases. The CDR3 is 15 residues long. The V gene's germline CDR1 is SGHDT and CDR2 YYEEEE.

The rearrangement joins TRBV5-1 to TRBJ2-5; no firm D call. This CDR3 spans 13 amino acids. Germline values: CDR1 SGHRS, CDR2 YFSETQ. Trimming cost V 4 bases and J 7 bases, with 14 bases left between them. CDR3 DNA sequence: TGCGCCAGCAGCGCCGGCCAAGGAACGACCCAGTACTTC. It is translated as CASSAGQGTTQYF.

V gene TRBV7-9 combines with J gene TRBJ1-1; D unresolved. Germline lookup yields CDR1 SEHNR and CDR2 FQNEAQ (reference sequence). Trimming left V 4 bases short and J 6 bases short, with 15 bases between. The CDR3 has 14 residues. The CDR3 coding sequence is TGTGCCAGCAGCTCTCCTCGGGTTCGCGCTGAAGCTTTCTTT. Its protein product is CASSSPRVRAEAFF.

The chain carries TRBV10-3 and TRBJ1-5; no firm D call. Trimming took 3 bases from V and 3 from J, leaving 12 bases between them. The CDR3 is 15 residues long. Germline CDR1 is ENHRY and CDR2 is SYGVKD. CDR3 sequence: CAISDPTGFNQPQHF. The CDR3 bases are TGTGCCATCAGTGACCCGACGGGATTCAATCAGCCCCAGCATTTT.

This sequence joins TRBV4-2 and TRBJ2-3, with D possibly matching TRBD2 (6 bases). The CDR3 has 17 amino acids. The germline V gene has CDR1 LGHNA and CDR2 YNFKEQ. V was pared by 1 base and J by 3 bases, with 17 bases between. DNA of the CDR3: TGTGCCAGCAGCCAAGCCCTCCCGGGACTTCAAACAGATACGCAGTATTTT. As protein: CASSQALPGLQTDTQYF.

The chain joins TRBV5-4 to TRBJ2-2, with D possibly being TRBD1 (6 bases). Germline CDR1 reads SGHNT; CDR2 reads YYREEE (reference sequence). The CDR3 extends over 16 amino acids. V was shortened by 0 bases and J by 1 base, with 10 bases between the two germline ends. CDR3 residues: CASSLVSTGNTGELFF. The CDR3 nucleotides read TGTGCCAGCAGCTTGGTGTCGACAGGGAACACCGGGGAGCTGTTTTTT.

The chain couples TRBV28 to TRBJ2-1, with unresolved D. In germline, CDR1 is MDHEN, CDR2 SYDVKM. CDR3 length: 17 residues. The germline V and J ends were trimmed by 6 bases and 4 bases, with 22 bases remaining between them. CDR3 residues: CASSSFLGAPEYNEQFF. As DNA, the CDR3 is TGTGCCAGCAGCTCTTTCCTCGGCGCCCCGGAGTACAATGAGCAGTTCTTC.

The CDR3 reads CASRLTANTIYF. The CDR3 DNA is TGTGCCAGCAGATTGACAGCAAACACCATATATTTT. This chain connects TRBV2 to TRBJ1-3; D may be TRBD1 (5 bases). The ends were cut back, 6 bases at V and 6 bases at J, with 9 bases in the middle. Germline CDR1 reads SNHLY; CDR2 reads FYNNEI. There are 12 residues in the CDR3.

For this clone: The same CDR3 can be traced to other DNA sequences in this sample. The CDR3 nucleotides are TGCGCCAGCAGTCGAGGCCAGGGTGGTCAGCCCCAGCATTTT. Translating it yields CASSRGQGGQPQHF. The chain employs TRBV5-1 and TRBJ1-5, with D maybe TRBD1 (5 bases). V lost 5 bases and J 6 bases, leaving 15 bases between the germline ends. The CDR3 contains 14 residues. Germline V gene data show CDR1 as SGHRS and CDR2 as YFSETQ.

The CDR3, as DNA: TGTGCCAGCAGCCAAATGGGGGGCCAAGAGACCCAGTACTTC. Protein: CASSQMGGQETQYF. V gene TRBV7-3 combines with J gene TRBJ2-5, with a weak D call TRBD2 (6 bases). There are 14 residues in the CDR3. Looked up from germline, CDR1 is SGHTA and CDR2 is FQGTGA. V lost 5 bases and J lost 1, with 11 bases in between.

This chain uses TRBV7-9 with TRBJ2-5; D may be TRBD2 (6 bases). V lost 2 bases to trimming and J lost 5 bases, with 15 bases between them. The CDR3 is 15 amino acids. Germline V lookup: CDR1 SEHNR, CDR2 FQNEAQ (reference sequence). DNA of the CDR3: TGTGCCAGCAGCTTATCCCGGGACTGGCGGGAGACCCAGTACTTC. Protein sequence: CASSLSRDWRETQYF. Filled out from reference TRBV7-9 and TRBJ2-5, the complete variable domain reads DTGVSQNPRHKITKRGQNVTFRCDPISEHNRLYWYRQTLGQGPEFLTYFQNEAQLEKSRLLSDRFSAERPKGSFSTLEIQRTEQGDSAMYLCASSLSRDWRETQYFGPGTRLLVL.

In this sample, this clone turned up once. The V gene is TRBV11-2, the J gene TRBJ2-3; D call uncertain. This CDR3 comprises 17 residues. V lost 0 bases to trimming and J lost 1 base, with 14 bases between them. Per germline, CDR1 SGHAT and CDR2 FQNNGV. As DNA, the CDR3 is TGTGCCAGCAGCTTAGAACGGTATCCTCAGGGCACAGATACGCAGTATTTT. Translated, it gives CASSLERYPQGTDTQYF.

The chain employs TRBV7-8 and TRBJ1-5, with 7 nucleotides matching TRBD1. The trim removed 0 bases at V and 7 bases at J, leaving 6 bases unmatched. The CDR3 has 15 amino acids. CDR1 is SGHVS, CDR2 FQNEAQ, per germline. CDR3 DNA: TGTGCCAGCAGCTTAGCGCGACAGGGAGCCCAGCCCCAGCATTTT. Its protein is CASSLARQGAQPQHF. The entire variable domain, with the rest obtained from reference TRBV7-8 and TRBJ1-5, is as follows: GAGVSQSPRYKVAKRGQDVALRCDPISGHVSLFWYQQALGQGPEFLTYFQNEAQLDKSGLPSDRFFAERPEGSVSTLKIQRTQQEDSAVYLCASSLARQGAQPQHFGDGTRLSIL.

The chain is built from TRBV5-1 and TRBJ1-6; 8 positions match TRBD1. CDR3 length: 15 amino acids. Germline V lookup: CDR1 SGHRS, CDR2 YFSETQ. Trimming at V came to 6 bases and at J to 2 bases, leaving 4 bases not matched to a gene. The CDR3 sequence is CASTPDRAYNSPLHF. In nucleotides, the CDR3 is TGCGCCAGCACCCCGGACAGGGCCTATAATTCACCCCTCCACTTT.